This TCR beta chain was identified in a study of cytotoxic CD8 clonotypes in ibrutinib-treated CLL (dated by TCRdb to about 2021). In terms of the full investigation: The cohort was composed of ten to eleven relapsed/refractory and approximately 14 treatment-naive patients; IGHV unmutated status was identified in some 17 patients. Every remission and progressive disease sample was obtained while ibrutinib was still being received by the patients. The response samples were drawn at a median of roughly twelve months into treatment, with a range of about 6 to 36 months. Cryopreserved peripheral blood mononuclear cells were collected at three points: before therapy, at response, and at either sustained remission or disease progression. Samples averaged approximately 250,000 productive templates and some 91,000 productive rearrangements. Partial responses were observed in 24 patients and complete responses in 2; after a median follow-up of 68 months, remission was maintained in 15 or so patients and progression was observed in some twelve. Of the 90 or so participants in the trial, about two dozen had longitudinal samples available. Broad study findings and their caveats: Clonality increased at ibrutinib response, stayed stable in sustained remission, and fell back toward baseline at progression. Lymph node repertoires were not examined, and the timing of sampling was not matched between patients in sustained remission and those whose disease progressed. Public clonotypes were rare and either shrank or stayed stable during treatment, and the rise in clonality at ibrutinib response reflected expansion of private clonotypes. Baseline clonality was found to be higher than that of age-matched healthy donors and was strongly correlated with circulating CD8+ T-cell counts.

Note on this clone: Its antigen is unknown. No quality values exist for individual bases; no much larger clone is one base distant.

The time point label, as the study defines it: progressive disease on ibrutinib. For TCR beta library preparation, approximately 1.9 micrograms of genomic DNA was extracted from cryopreserved PBMCs. Longitudinal blood samples from CLL patients on ibrutinib monotherapy were analyzed using high-throughput TCR beta sequencing. The patients took part in an open-label, single-center phase 2 trial of ibrutinib monotherapy. A MiSeq instrument was used for deep resolution sequencing, which targeted depths ranging from 1 in 1 million up to 1 in 200,000 T cells, with coverage averaging 10x for each clonotype. The immunoSEQ hsTCRB Kit was used to generate the TCR beta libraries. In the source study's methods: Data were analyzed with ImmunoSEQ Data Assistant and ImmunoSEQ Analyzer, with V, D and J genes assigned per IMGT definitions. Clonality, with values ranging from 0 to 1, was calculated as one minus the normalized Shannon entropy of productive rearrangement frequencies. Only overrepresented clonotypes making up at least 0.05% of the repertoire of each patient were included in the public clonotype analysis. Approximately 13 age-matched healthy donor repertoires from immuneACCESS served as clonality controls. TCRdb stores this immuneACCESS table with in-frame sequences only. Part of the clones is absent; in the studies checked, under half of the shortfall reflects unresolved V genes, and no reason is known for the rest. That table gives V, J and clone size, and the DNA gave D and trimming. The sample table records 250,000 to 350,000 clones; around 77% of these occur just once. Of the sample, about 5.8% is held by the ten largest clones.

CDR1 and CDR2, looked up from the germline V gene, are SGHTA and FQGNSA. V is pared back by 6 bases and J by 7 bases, with 19 bases lying between the germline termini. The cysteine opens and the phenylalanine closes a CDR3 of 16 amino acids. Solely the CDR3 DNA is kept, with 48 bases framed from the first base. The receptor's source is a human donor with chronic lymphocytic leukemia. The sequencing used PBMCs, collected at disease progression, from a patient treated with ibrutinib. The V and J genes are TRBV7-2 and TRBJ1-6, and TRBD1 may be the D gene, going by 5 matching bases. The CDR3 amino acid sequence is: CASSIPGLLKNSPLHF. The sequenced DNA: TGTGCCAGCAGTATCCCGGGACTCTTAAAAAATTCACCCCTCCACTTT.